This TCR beta chain was captured in a study of identical twins. In the case of this clonotype: What it recognizes is unknown.

Addition of a universal primer site occurred through template switching, and cDNA carried unique molecular identifiers. TCRdb reprocessed the 5' RACE reads with MiXCR, giving one entry per CDR3 protein. The sample consists of about 330,000 distinct CDR3 sequences, approximately 13% of them appearing once. General study points: The degree of excess twin sharing was weaker in beta out-of-frame sequences. For out-of-frame alpha sequences shared by twins, low generation probability was in excess.

The CDR3 runs 15 residues. V was shortened by 4 bases and J by 3 bases, with 16 bases between the two germline ends. Germline values: CDR1 SGDLS, CDR2 YYNGEE. These data were also reused for a study on yellow fever vaccine responses in identical twins. This second study says: On the reported evidence, twins' vaccine T cell responses seemed partly convergent and partly personalized.

Source material: CD8+ T cells sorted from blood. This receptor was identified in a woman aged 18 to 35 in good health. V gene TRBV9 combines with J gene TRBJ2-5; perhaps D is TRBD1 or TRBD2 (5 bases each). CDR3 in DNA: TGTGCCAGCAGCATGGGGGAGAGCGGAAAAGAGACCCAGTACTTC. This gives the protein CASSMGESGKETQYF.